This TCR beta chain was captured by sequencing in a study of chemoradiotherapy in HPV16-positive cancers. For this clone: Its antigen is undetermined. Other nucleotide sequences from this sample produce the same CDR3.

This CDR3 is 14 amino acids long. The germline V gene has CDR1 MNHEY and CDR2 SVGAGI. The J segment lost 3 bases and the V segment lost 2 bases, leaving 1 base of the junction unmatched. Some clones are missing from TCRdb's copy, which holds only in-frame ones; the method was immunoSEQ multiplex PCR. The profile shows under 3,500 clones, about 85% of them singletons. Study-wide points: Candidate HPV-specific clones and E7-related TCR motifs grew in tumor during treatment.

The sequencing used tumor tissue, collected from a patient who underwent chemoradiotherapy. The clonotype originates from a human donor with HPV-associated anogenital cancer. The chain recombines TRBV6-5 with TRBJ2-1, with 7 bases lining up with TRBD1. In DNA, the CDR3 is TGTGCCAGCAGTTACAGGACAGGCTACAATGAGCAGTTCTTC. Translating it yields CASSYRTGYNEQFF.